This T cell receptor (beta chain) was recovered during a study of radiation and T cells in renal cell carcinoma. The time point is: baseline pretreatment blood. Treatment here: 15 Gy SBRT to primary tumor, nephrectomy 4 weeks later. The method was immunoSEQ multiplex PCR; TCRdb's version includes in-frame clones alone and lacks a portion of them. The sample yields nearly 50,000 clones, 65% to 90% seen once. Turning to this clone: No antigen is known for it.

Study-wide results and caveats: Pretreatment tumor biopsies were lacking, so baseline clonotypes are unknown.

There are 14 residues in the CDR3. Germline CDR1 reads SEHNR; CDR2 reads FQNEAQ (reference sequence). The V gene end was trimmed by 3 bases and the J gene end by 1 base; junction bases not matched to a gene: 2. The sequence came from an older woman with renal cell carcinoma. This chain joins TRBV7-9 and TRBJ1-1; 7 bases map to TRBD1. The material sequenced was blood, taken from a patient whose treatment included radiotherapy and nephrectomy. DNA of the CDR3: TGTGCCAGCAGCTTCGGACAGGAGAACACTGAAGCTTTCTTT. This encodes CASSFGQENTEAFF.